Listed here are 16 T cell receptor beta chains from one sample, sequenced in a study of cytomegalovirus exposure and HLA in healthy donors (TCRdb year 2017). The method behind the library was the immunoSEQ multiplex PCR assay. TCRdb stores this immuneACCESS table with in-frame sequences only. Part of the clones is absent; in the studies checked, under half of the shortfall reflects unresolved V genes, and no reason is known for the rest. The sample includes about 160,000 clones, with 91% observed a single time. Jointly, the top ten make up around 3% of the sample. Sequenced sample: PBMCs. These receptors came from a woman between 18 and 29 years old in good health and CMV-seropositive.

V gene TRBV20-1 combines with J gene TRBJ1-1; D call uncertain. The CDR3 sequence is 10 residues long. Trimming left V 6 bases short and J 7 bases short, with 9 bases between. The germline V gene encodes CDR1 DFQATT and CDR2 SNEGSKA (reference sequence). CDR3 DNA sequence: TGCAGTGCCGTCGGTAATGAAGCTTTCTTT. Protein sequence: CSAVGNEAFF.

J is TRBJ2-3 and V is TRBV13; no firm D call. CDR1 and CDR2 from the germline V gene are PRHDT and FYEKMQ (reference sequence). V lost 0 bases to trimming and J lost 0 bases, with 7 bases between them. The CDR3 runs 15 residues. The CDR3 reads CASSLGRSSTDTQYF. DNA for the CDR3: TGTGCCAGCAGCTTAGGGCGGTCTAGCACAGATACGCAGTATTTT.

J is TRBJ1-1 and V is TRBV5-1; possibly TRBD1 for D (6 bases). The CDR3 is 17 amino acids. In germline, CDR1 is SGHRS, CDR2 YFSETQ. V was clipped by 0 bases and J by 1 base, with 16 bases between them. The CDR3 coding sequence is TGCGCCAGCAGCTTGGGACAGGCCTCAAATAGGAACACTGAAGCTTTCTTT. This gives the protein CASSLGQASNRNTEAFF.

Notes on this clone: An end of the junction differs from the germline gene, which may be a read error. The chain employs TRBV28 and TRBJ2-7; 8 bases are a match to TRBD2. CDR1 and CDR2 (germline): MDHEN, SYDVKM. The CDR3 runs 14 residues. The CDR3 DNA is TGTGCCAGCACCCCCATAGCGGGGACCTACGATCAGTACTTC. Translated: CASTPIAGTYDQYF.

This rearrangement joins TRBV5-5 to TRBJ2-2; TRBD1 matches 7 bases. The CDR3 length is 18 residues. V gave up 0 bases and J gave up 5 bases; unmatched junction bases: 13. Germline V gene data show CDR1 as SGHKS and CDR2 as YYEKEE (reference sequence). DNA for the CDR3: TGTGCCAGCAGCTTGGGTACACAGGGGATCACTTTTACCGGGGAGCTGTTTTTT. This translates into CASSLGTQGITFTGELFF.

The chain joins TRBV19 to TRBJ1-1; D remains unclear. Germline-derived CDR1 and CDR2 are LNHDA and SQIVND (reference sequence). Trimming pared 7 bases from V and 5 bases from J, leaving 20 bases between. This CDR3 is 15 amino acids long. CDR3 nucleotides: TGTGCCAGTACCCTGTTGGGTGGGCGTGGTACTGAAGCTTTCTTT. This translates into CASTLLGGRGTEAFF.

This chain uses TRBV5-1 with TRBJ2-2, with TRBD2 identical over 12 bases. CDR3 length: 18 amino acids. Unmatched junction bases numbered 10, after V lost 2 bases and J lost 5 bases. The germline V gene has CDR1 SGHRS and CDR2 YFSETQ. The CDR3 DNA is TGCGCCAGCAGCTTCGGACTAGCGGGAAGGGCAGGGACCGGGGAGCTGTTTTTT. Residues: CASSFGLAGRAGTGELFF. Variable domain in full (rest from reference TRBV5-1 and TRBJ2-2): KAGVTQTPRYLIKTRGQQVTLSCSPISGHRSVSWYQQTPGQGLQFLFEYFSETQRNKGNFPGRFSGRQFSNSRSEMNVSTLELGDSALYLCASSFGLAGRAGTGELFFGEGSRLTVL.

The CDR3 coding sequence is TGTGCCAGCAACGTGGGGAGCGGGACCTACAATGAGCAGTTCTTC. It specifies CASNVGSGTYNEQFF. This chain uses TRBV25-1 with TRBJ2-1, with 7 bases lining up with TRBD2. The CDR3 length is 15 residues. Germline V gene data show CDR1 as MGHDK and CDR2 as SYGVNS. The J segment lost 2 bases and the V segment lost 7 bases, leaving 8 bases of the junction unmatched.

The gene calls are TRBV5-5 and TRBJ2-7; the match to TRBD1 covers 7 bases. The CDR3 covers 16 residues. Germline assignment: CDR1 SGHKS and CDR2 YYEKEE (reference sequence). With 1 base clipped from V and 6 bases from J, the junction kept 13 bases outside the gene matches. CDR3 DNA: TGTGCCAGCAGCTTGATGGGGACAGCGTTTTACGGCGAGCAGTACTTC. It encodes CASSLMGTAFYGEQYF.

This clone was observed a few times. The CDR3 is CASSLLLEELNEQFF. Here the CDR3 DNA reads TGTGCCAGCAGTTTACTCTTGGAGGAGCTCAATGAGCAGTTCTTC. This sequence joins TRBV28 and TRBJ2-1; the D gene is possibly TRBD2 (5 bases). Germline CDR1 MDHEN, CDR2 SYDVKM. This CDR3 comprises 15 residues. V was clipped by 2 bases and J by 6 bases, with 14 bases between them.

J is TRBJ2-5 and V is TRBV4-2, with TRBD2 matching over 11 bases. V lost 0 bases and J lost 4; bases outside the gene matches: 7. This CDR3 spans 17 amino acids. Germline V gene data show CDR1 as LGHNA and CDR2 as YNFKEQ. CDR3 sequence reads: CASSQEVGLAGGETQYF. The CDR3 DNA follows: TGTGCCAGCAGCCAAGAGGTGGGCCTAGCGGGAGGAGAGACCCAGTACTTC.

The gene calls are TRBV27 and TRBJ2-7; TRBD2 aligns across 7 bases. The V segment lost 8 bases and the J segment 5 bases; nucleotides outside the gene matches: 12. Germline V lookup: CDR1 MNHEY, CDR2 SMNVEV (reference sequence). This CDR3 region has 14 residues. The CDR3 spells CASRRGGGPNEQYF. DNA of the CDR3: TGTGCCAGCCGACGTGGGGGGGGTCCCAACGAGCAGTACTTC.

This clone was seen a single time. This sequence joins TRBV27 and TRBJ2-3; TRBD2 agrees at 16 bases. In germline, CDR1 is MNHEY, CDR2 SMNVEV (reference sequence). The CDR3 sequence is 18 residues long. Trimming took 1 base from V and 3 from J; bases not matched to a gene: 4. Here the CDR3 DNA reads TGTGCCAGCAGTTTATTCGGGACTAGCGGGGGGGGGACAGATACGCAGTATTTT. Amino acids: CASSLFGTSGGGTDTQYF.

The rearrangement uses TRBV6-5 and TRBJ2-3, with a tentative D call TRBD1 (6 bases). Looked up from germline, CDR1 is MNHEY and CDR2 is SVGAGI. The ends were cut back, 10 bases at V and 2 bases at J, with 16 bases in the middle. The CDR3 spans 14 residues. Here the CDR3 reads CATKYGQLTDTQYF. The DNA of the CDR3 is TGTGCCACGAAGTATGGACAGCTCACAGATACGCAGTATTTT.

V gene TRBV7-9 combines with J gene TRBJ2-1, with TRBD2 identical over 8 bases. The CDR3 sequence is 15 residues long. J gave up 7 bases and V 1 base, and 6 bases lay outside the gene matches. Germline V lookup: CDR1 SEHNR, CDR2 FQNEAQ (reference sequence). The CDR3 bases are TGTGCCAGCAGCTTAGGGCAGCGGGAGAGAAATGAGCAGTTCTTC. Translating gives CASSLGQRERNEQFF.

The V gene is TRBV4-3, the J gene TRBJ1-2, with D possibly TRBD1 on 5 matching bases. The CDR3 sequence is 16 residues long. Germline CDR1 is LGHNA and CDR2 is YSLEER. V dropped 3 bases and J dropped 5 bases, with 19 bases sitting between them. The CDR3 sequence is CASSQTWGESPYGYTF. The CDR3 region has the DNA TGCGCCAGCAGCCAGACTTGGGGCGAGTCCCCTTATGGCTACACCTTC.